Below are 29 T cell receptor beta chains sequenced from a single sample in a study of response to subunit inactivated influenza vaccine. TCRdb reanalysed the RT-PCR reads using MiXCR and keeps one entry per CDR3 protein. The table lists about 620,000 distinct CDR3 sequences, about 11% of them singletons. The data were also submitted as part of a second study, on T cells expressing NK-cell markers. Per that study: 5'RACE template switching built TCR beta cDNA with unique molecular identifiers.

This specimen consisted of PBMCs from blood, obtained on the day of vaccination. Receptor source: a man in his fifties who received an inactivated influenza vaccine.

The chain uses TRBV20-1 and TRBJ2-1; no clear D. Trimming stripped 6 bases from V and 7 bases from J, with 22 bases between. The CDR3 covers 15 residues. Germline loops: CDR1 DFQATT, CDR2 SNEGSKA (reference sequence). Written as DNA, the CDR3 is TGCAGTGCCCCAACGGGCAGCGACGCCGCTAATGAGCAGTTCTTC. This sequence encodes CSAPTGSDAANEQFF.

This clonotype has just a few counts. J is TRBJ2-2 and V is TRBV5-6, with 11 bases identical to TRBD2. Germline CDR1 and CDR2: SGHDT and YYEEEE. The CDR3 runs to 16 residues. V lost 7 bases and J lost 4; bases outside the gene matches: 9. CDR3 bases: TGTGCCAGCGCTTTTACTAGCGGGAGCCGCACCGGGGAGCTGTTTTTT. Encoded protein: CASAFTSGSRTGELFF.

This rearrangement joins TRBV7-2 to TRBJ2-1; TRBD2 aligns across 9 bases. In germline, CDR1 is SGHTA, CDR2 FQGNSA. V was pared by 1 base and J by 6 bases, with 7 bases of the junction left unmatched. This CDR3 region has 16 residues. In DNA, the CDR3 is TGTGCCAGCAGCTTAGGACGACTAGCGGTGAGCAATGAGCAGTTCTTC. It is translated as CASSLGRLAVSNEQFF.

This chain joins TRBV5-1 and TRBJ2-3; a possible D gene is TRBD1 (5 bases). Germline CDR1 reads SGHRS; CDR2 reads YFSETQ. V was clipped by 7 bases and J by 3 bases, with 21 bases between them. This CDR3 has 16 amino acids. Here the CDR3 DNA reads TGCGCCAGCTCCGAAAGGAAAGGGGTCGGGACAGATACGCAGTATTTT. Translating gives CASSERKGVGTDTQYF.

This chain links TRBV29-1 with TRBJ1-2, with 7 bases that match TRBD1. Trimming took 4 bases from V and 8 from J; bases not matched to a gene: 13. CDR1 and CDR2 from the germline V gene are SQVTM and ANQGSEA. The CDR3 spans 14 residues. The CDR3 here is CSVGDRDSRRGYTF. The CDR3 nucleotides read TGCAGCGTTGGCGACAGGGATTCCCGGAGGGGCTACACCTTC.

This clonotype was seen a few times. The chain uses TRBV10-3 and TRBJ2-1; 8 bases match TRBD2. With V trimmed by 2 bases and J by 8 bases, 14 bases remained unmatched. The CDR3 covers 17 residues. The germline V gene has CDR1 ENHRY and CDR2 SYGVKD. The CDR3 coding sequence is TGTGCCATCAGTGAGCCCGGGGGGGTTCGCCATCGGGATGAGCAGTTCTTC. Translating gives CAISEPGGVRHRDEQFF.

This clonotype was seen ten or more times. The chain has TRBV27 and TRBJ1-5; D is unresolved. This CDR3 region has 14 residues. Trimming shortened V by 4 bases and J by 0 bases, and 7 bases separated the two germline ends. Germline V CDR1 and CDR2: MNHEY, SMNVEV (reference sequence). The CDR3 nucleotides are TGTGCCAGCAGTTCCACATATAGCAATCAGCCCCAGCATTTT. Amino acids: CASSSTYSNQPQHF.

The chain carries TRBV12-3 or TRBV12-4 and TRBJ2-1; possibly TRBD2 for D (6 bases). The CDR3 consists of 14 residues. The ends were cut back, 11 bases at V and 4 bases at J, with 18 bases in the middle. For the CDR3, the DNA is TGTGCCTCCACGCGGGACTCACGGTACAATGAGCAGTTCTTC. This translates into CASTRDSRYNEQFF.

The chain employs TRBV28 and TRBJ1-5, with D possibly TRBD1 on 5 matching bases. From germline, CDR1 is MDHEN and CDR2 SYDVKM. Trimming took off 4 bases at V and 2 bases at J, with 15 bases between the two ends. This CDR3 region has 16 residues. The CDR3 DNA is TGTGCCAGCAGTTCACCCGGGACTGGCGGCAATCAGCCCCAGCATTTT. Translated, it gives CASSSPGTGGNQPQHF.

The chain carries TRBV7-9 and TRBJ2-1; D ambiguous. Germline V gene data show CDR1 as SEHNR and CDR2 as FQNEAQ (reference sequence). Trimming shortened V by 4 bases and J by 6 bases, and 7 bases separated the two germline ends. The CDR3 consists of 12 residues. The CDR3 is CASSSMGNEQFF. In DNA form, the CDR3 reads TGTGCCAGCAGCTCAATGGGCAATGAGCAGTTCTTC. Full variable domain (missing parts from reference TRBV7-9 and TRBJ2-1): DTGVSQNPRHKITKRGQNVTFRCDPISEHNRLYWYRQTLGQGPEFLTYFQNEAQLEKSRLLSDRFSAERPKGSFSTLEIQRTEQGDSAMYLCASSSMGNEQFFGPGTRLTVL.

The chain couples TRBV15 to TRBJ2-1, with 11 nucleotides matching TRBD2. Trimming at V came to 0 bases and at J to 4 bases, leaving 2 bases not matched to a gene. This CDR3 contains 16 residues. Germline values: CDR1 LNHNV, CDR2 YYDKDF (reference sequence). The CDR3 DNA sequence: TGTGCCACCAGCAGAGAACTAGCGGGGGTTTACAATGAGCAGTTCTTC. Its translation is CATSRELAGVYNEQFF. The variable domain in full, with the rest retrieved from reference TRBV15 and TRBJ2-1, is DAMVIQNPRYQVTQFGKPVTLSCSQTLNHNVMYWYQQKSSQAPKLLFHYYDKDFNNEADTPDNFQSRRPNTSFCFLDIRSPGLGDTAMYLCATSRELAGVYNEQFFGPGTRLTVL.

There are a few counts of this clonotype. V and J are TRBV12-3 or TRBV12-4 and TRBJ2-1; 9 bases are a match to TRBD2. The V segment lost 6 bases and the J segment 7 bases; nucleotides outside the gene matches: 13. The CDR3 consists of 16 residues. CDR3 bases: TGTGCCAGCAGCCCCCGGATAGCGGGAGTCAGGAATGAGCAGTTCTTC. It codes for CASSPRIAGVRNEQFF.

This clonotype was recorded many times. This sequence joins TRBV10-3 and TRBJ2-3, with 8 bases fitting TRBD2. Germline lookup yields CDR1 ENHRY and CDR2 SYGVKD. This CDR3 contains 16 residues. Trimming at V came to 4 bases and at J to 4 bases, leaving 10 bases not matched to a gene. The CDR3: CAISGQGREVSDTQYF. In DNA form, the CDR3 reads TGTGCCATCAGTGGCCAGGGGCGGGAGGTTTCAGATACGCAGTATTTT.

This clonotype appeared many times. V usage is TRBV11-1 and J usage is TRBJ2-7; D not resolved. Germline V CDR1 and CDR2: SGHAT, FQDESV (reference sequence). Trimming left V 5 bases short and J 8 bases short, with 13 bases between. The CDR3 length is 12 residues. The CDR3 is CASSRDENQQYF. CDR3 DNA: TGTGCCAGCAGCCGTGACGAGAATCAGCAGTACTTC.

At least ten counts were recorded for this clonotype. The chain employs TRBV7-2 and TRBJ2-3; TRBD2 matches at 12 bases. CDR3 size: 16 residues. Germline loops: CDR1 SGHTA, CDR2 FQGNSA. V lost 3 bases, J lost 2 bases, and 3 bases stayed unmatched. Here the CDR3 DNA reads TGTGCCAGCAGCTTGAGACTAGCGGGGGCCACAGATACGCAGTATTTT. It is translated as CASSLRLAGATDTQYF.

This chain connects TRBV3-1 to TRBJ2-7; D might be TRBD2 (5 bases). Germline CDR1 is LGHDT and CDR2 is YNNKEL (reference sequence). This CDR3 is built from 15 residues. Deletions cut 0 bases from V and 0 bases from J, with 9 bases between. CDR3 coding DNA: TGTGCCAGCAGCCAAGATGTGGCGGGCTCCTACGAGCAGTACTTC. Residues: CASSQDVAGSYEQYF.

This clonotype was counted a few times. Here the CDR3 reads CASSQARRPANEQFF. The CDR3 nucleotides are TGTGCCAGCAGTCAGGCTAGGCGACCTGCCAATGAGCAGTTCTTC. The chain uses TRBV6-2 or TRBV6-3 and TRBJ2-1, with D unresolved. Germline V gene data show CDR1 as MNHEY and CDR2 as SVGEGT. Deletions cut 5 bases from V and 6 bases from J, with 17 bases between. The CDR3 is made up of 15 amino acids.

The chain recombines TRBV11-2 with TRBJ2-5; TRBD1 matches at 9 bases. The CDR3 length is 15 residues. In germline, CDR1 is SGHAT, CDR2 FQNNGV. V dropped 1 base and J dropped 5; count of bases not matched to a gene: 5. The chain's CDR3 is CASSLVGTGLETQYF. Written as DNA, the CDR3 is TGTGCCAGCAGCTTAGTCGGGACAGGGCTGGAGACCCAGTACTTC.

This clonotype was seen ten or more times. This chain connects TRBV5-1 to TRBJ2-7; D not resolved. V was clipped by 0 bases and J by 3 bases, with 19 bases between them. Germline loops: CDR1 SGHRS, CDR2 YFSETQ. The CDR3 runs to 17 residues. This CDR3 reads CASSLGPIALVGYEQYF. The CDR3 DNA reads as TGCGCCAGCAGCTTGGGCCCAATTGCCTTGGTCGGCTACGAGCAGTACTTC.

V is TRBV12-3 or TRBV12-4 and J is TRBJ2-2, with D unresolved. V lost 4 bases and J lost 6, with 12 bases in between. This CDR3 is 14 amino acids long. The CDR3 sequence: CASSSTDGAGELFF. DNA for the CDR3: TGTGCCAGCAGTTCTACGGACGGAGCCGGGGAGCTGTTTTTT.

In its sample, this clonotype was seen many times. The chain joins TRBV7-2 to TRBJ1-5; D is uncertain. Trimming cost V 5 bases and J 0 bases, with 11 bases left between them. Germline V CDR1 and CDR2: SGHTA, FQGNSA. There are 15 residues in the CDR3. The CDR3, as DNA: TGTGCCAGCAGCCCCGTTTCATATAGCAATCAGCCCCAGCATTTT. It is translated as CASSPVSYSNQPQHF. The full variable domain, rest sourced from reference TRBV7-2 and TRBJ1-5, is GAGVSQSPSNKVTEKGKDVELRCDPISGHTALYWYRQSLGQGLEFLIYFQGNSAPDKSGLPSDRFSAERTGGSVSTLTIQRTQQEDSAVYLCASSPVSYSNQPQHFGDGTRLSIL.

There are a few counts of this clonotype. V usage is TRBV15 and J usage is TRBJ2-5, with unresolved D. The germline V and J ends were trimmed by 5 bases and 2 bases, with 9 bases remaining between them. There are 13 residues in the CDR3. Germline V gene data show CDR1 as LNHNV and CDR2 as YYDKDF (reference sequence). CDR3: CATSSRRQETQYF. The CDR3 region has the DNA TGTGCCACCAGCTCCAGGCGACAAGAGACCCAGTACTTC.

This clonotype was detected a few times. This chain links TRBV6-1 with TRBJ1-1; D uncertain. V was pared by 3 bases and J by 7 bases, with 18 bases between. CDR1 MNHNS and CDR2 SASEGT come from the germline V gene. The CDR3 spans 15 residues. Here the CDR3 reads CASSDLWAVKDEAFF. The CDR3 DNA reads TGTGCCAGCAGTGATCTGTGGGCGGTAAAGGATGAAGCTTTCTTT.

CDR3 nucleotides: TGTGCCAGCATAAGGGACTCTGGGGCCAACGTCCTGACTTTC. Residues: CASIRDSGANVLTF. The chain recombines TRBV2 with TRBJ2-6; no definite D call. This CDR3 contains 14 residues. The germline V gene encodes CDR1 SNHLY and CDR2 FYNNEI. V gave up 7 bases and J gave up 0 bases, with 7 bases separating them.

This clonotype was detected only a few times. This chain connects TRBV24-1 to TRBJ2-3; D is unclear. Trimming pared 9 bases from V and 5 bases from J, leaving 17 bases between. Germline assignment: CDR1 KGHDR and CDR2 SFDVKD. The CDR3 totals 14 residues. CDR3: CATSYSGLGDTQYF. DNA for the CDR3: TGTGCCACCTCTTATAGTGGTCTTGGAGATACGCAGTATTTT.

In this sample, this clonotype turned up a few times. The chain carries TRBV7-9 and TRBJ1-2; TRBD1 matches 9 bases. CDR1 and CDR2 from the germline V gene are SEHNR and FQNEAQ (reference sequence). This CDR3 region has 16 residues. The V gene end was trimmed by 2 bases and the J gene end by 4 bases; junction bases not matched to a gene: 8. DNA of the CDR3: TGTGCCAGCAGCTTAACCGGGACAGGGAGGCCCTATGGCTACACCTTC. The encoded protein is CASSLTGTGRPYGYTF.

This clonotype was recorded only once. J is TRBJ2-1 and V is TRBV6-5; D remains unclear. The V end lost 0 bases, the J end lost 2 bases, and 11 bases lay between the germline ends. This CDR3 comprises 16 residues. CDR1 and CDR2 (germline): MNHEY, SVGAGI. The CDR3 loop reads CASSYSRWFAYNEQFF. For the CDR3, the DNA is TGTGCCAGCAGTTACTCGAGGTGGTTCGCCTACAATGAGCAGTTCTTC.

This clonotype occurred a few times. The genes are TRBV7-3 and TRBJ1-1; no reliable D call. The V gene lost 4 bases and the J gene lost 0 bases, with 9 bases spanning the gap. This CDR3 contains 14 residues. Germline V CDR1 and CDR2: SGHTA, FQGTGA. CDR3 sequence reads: CASSSGSMNTEAFF. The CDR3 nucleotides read TGTGCCAGCAGCTCAGGATCCATGAACACTGAAGCTTTCTTT. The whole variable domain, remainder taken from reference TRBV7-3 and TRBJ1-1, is GAGVSQTPSNKVTEKGKYVELRCDPISGHTALYWYRQSLGQGPEFLIYFQGTGAADDSGLPNDRFFAVRPEGSVSTLKIQRTERGDSAVYLCASSSGSMNTEAFFGQGTRLTVV.

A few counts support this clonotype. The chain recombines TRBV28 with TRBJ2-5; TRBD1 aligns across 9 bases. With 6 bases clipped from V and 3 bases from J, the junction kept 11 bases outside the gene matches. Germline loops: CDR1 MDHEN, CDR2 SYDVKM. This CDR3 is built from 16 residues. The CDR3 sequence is CASSQEGQGVEETQYF. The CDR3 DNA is TGTGCCAGCAGCCAAGAGGGACAGGGTGTTGAAGAGACCCAGTACTTC.